This T cell receptor beta chain was captured by sequencing in a study of shared clonotypes between healthy human individuals. General observations from the study: Donor scarcity curtailed the genetic and exposure-history diversity represented herein. Sampling was confined to blood; repertoires within tissues likely differ.

An even split of each subset's genomic DNA across several immunoSEQ plates was performed. As handled by the study authors: Without quality scores, immunoSEQ junctional reads could not be filtered like full-length reads. Method: immunoSEQ multiplex PCR; TCRdb's copy keeps in-frame clones and lacks some. That table furnishes V, J and clone size, whereas the DNA furnished D and trimming. The data hold more than 450,000 clones, with around 79% observed a single time. Germline CDR1 SNHLY, CDR2 FYNNEI. This CDR3 has 15 residues. Trimming at V came to 8 bases and at J to 8 bases, leaving 11 bases not matched to a gene. In regard to this clone: What it binds is unknown.

The sequence was collected from a woman in her thirties or forties in good health. Some clones in this sample may be carry-over from other donors' samples. The chain links TRBV2 to TRBJ1-4, with 10 bases identical to TRBD1. Sequencing was done on a sample of PBMCs. The CDR3 nucleotides read TGTGCCAGCTACCCCCGGGGGACAGGGGAGGAAAAACTGTTTTTT. This codes for CASYPRGTGEEKLFF.